One sample yielded the 21 T cell receptor beta chains listed below, sequenced in a study of cytomegalovirus exposure and HLA in healthy donors. Sequenced by immunoSEQ multiplex PCR; TCRdb stores in-frame clones only, minus some. The table shows 200,000 to 300,000 clones, with roughly 88% occurring only once. Sequencing was performed on PBMCs. All receptors derive from a woman in her twenties or thirties in good health and CMV-seronegative.

The chain has TRBV11-1 and TRBJ2-3; D is ambiguous. Trimming pared 7 bases from V and 1 base from J, leaving 6 bases between. Germline V CDR1 and CDR2: SGHAT, FQDESV (reference sequence). CDR3 length equals 12 residues. The CDR3 is CASNSGTDTQYF. For the CDR3, the DNA is TGTGCCAGCAATTCGGGCACAGATACGCAGTATTTT.

V usage is TRBV28 and J usage is TRBJ1-2; 11 bases line up with TRBD1. The CDR3 is 15 amino acids. V lost 8 bases to trimming and J lost 6 bases; unmatched junction nucleotides: 11. CDR1 MDHEN and CDR2 SYDVKM come from the germline V gene. The DNA for the CDR3 is TGTGCCAGCGTAACCCCGGGACAGGGGGACCATGGCTACACCTTC. Protein: CASVTPGQGDHGYTF.

This clone was recorded a few times. CDR3 region: CASSVEAAGGDTDTQYF. The CDR3 DNA is TGTGCCAGCAGCGTAGAGGCAGCGGGAGGGGACACAGATACGCAGTATTTT. This chain uses TRBV9 with TRBJ2-3; 10 bases fit TRBD2. This CDR3 has 17 residues. CDR1 and CDR2 from the germline V gene are SGDLS and YYNGEE. J was trimmed by 2 bases and V by 0 bases; bases with no gene match: 6.

This clone was seen only a few times. This chain connects TRBV19 to TRBJ2-7; weak D call: TRBD1 (7 bases). Germline V lookup: CDR1 LNHDA, CDR2 SQIVND (reference sequence). The CDR3 totals 15 residues. V was trimmed by 1 base and J by 0 bases, leaving 10 bases between them. The CDR3 protein is CASSIGRGHSYEQYF. The DNA of the CDR3 is TGTGCCAGTAGTATAGGGAGGGGGCACTCCTACGAGCAGTACTTC. The full variable domain, completed using reference TRBV19 and TRBJ2-7, is DGGITQSPKYLFRKEGQNVTLSCEQNLNHDAMYWYRQDPGQGLRLIYYSQIVNDFQKGDIAEGYSVSREKKESFPLTVTSAQKNPTAFYLCASSIGRGHSYEQYFGPGTRLTVT.

This clone was recorded a few times. The V gene is TRBV5-5, the J gene TRBJ1-1; D is undetermined. Trimming removed 4 bases from V and 11 bases from J, with 15 bases in between. Per the germline V gene, CDR1 is SGHKS and CDR2 is YYEKEE (reference sequence). The CDR3 is made up of 12 amino acids. CDR3 in DNA: TGTGCCAGCAGCCTAACCGGGAAAGGGGCTTTCTTT. It codes for CASSLTGKGAFF.

The CDR3, as DNA: TGTGCCAGCAGTTTATCGGGCCAGGGTAGCTACGAGCAGTACTTC. It encodes CASSLSGQGSYEQYF. V gene TRBV27 combines with J gene TRBJ2-7; a weak D match, TRBD1 (5 bases). Trimming stripped 0 bases from V and 3 bases from J, with 12 bases between. This CDR3 has 15 residues. Germline-derived CDR1 and CDR2 are MNHEY and SMNVEV (reference sequence).

The chain recombines TRBV25-1 with TRBJ2-7, with 10 bases matching TRBD1. V lost 7 bases and J lost 5; bases outside the gene matches: 17. Per germline, CDR1 MGHDK and CDR2 SYGVNS. CDR3 length: 17 residues. CDR3 sequence: CASTGRSRGTGENEQYF. CDR3 nucleotide sequence: TGTGCCAGCACCGGTCGGTCTCGGGGGACAGGGGAAAACGAGCAGTACTTC.

The rearrangement links TRBV29-1 to TRBJ1-2; TRBD1 matches 8 bases. CDR1 and CDR2 (germline): SQVTM, ANQGSEA. The CDR3 totals 13 residues. V was pared by 6 bases and J by 8 bases, with 11 bases of the junction left unmatched. CDR3 region: CSVATGGIVGYTF. The CDR3 nucleotides read TGCAGCGTAGCAACAGGGGGGATTGTAGGCTACACCTTC. Full variable domain (rest looked up from reference TRBV29-1 and TRBJ1-2): SAVISQKPSRDICQRGTSLTIQCQVDSQVTMMFWYRQQPGQSLTLIATANQGSEATYESGFVIDKFPISRPNLTFSTLTVSNMSPEDSSIYLCSVATGGIVGYTFGSGTRLTVV.

The CDR3 here is CASSTRLAGDTDTQYF. For the CDR3, the DNA is TGTGCCAGCAGTACAAGACTAGCGGGAGACACAGATACGCAGTATTTT. The V gene is TRBV2, the J gene TRBJ2-3; 12 bases are shared with TRBD2. The V segment lost 5 bases and the J segment 2 bases; nucleotides outside the gene matches: 5. Germline CDR1 reads SNHLY; CDR2 reads FYNNEI. There are 16 residues in the CDR3.

The chain uses TRBV28 and TRBJ2-4; 7 bases match TRBD1. J was trimmed by 4 bases and V by 5 bases; bases with no gene match: 8. Germline values: CDR1 MDHEN, CDR2 SYDVKM. This CDR3 is 15 amino acids long. DNA of the CDR3: TGTGCCAGCAGTCCCCTCACGACAGGGAAAAACATTCAGTACTTC. Encoded protein: CASSPLTTGKNIQYF.

V and J are TRBV10-2 and TRBJ2-7; D might be TRBD1 (8 bases). Trimming took off 6 bases at V and 5 bases at J, with 20 bases between the two ends. Germline V lookup: CDR1 WSHSY, CDR2 SAAADI. CDR3 length: 15 residues. The CDR3 DNA reads TGCGCCAGCAGACCCACTAGCGCAGGGGGCCACGAGCAGTACTTC. It specifies CASRPTSAGGHEQYF.

This sequence joins TRBV4-3 and TRBJ2-3; D call uncertain. There are 15 residues in the CDR3. V was clipped by 4 bases and J by 4 bases, with 15 bases between them. Germline assignment: CDR1 LGHNA and CDR2 YSLEER. The CDR3 DNA reads as TGCGCCAGCAGCCTAAACAGCCTCTTCCCAGATACGCAGTATTTT. As protein: CASSLNSLFPDTQYF.

This chain uses TRBV29-1 with TRBJ2-1, with 8 bases that match TRBD2. In germline, CDR1 is SQVTM, CDR2 ANQGSEA. This CDR3 is 13 amino acids long. The V and J ends lost 4 bases and 4 bases, in that order; junction bases with no gene match: 3. This CDR3 is CSVVLAGYNEQFF. The CDR3 region has the DNA TGCAGCGTTGTCCTAGCGGGTTACAATGAGCAGTTCTTC.

The chain employs TRBV7-6 and TRBJ1-5; D call uncertain. V was cut by 2 bases and J by 5 bases, with 10 bases left in between. CDR3 length equals 14 residues. Germline V lookup: CDR1 SGHVS, CDR2 FNYEAQ. The CDR3 DNA reads as TGTGCCAGCAGCTTAAACAGTGTCGATCAGCCCCAGCATTTT. Its protein product is CASSLNSVDQPQHF.

The V and J genes are TRBV4-3 and TRBJ2-7; the match to TRBD1 covers 8 bases. Germline trimming cut 4 bases from V and 7 bases from J; bases unmatched to any gene: 6. The CDR3 has 13 amino acids. The V gene's germline CDR1 is LGHNA and CDR2 YSLEER. In DNA, the CDR3 is TGCGCCAGCAGCCTAAGGACAGGGCAAGAGCAGTACTTC. Protein sequence: CASSLRTGQEQYF.

The genes are TRBV10-1 and TRBJ2-5; the match to TRBD2 covers 7 bases. Germline V gives CDR1 WNHNN, CDR2 SYGVQD (reference sequence). CDR3 length: 14 residues. V lost 6 bases to trimming and J lost 0 bases; unmatched junction nucleotides: 4. The CDR3 loop reads CASSSGTNQETQYF. CDR3 sequence (DNA): TGCGCCAGCAGCTCCGGGACTAACCAAGAGACCCAGTACTTC.

J is TRBJ2-3 and V is TRBV6-6, with D perhaps matching TRBD2 (5 bases). V lost 6 bases and J 3 bases, leaving 13 bases between the germline ends. This CDR3 has 14 residues. The V gene's germline CDR1 is MNHNY and CDR2 SVGAGI (reference sequence). The CDR3 region is CASRERKGTDTQYF. DNA for the CDR3: TGTGCCAGCAGAGAGCGGAAAGGGACAGATACGCAGTATTTT.

This clone has more than one count but fewer than ten. This chain connects TRBV7-2 to TRBJ1-2, with D perhaps TRBD1 (5 bases). The V gene lost 2 bases and the J gene lost 4 bases, with 20 bases spanning the gap. CDR1 is SGHTA and CDR2 is FQGNSA in the germline V gene. The CDR3 runs 17 residues. The CDR3 loop reads CASSLNSQTVIGYGYTF. DNA for the CDR3: TGTGCCAGCAGCTTAAATAGCCAGACAGTGATCGGCTATGGCTACACCTTC. The variable domain in full, with the rest retrieved from reference TRBV7-2 and TRBJ1-2, is GAGVSQSPSNKVTEKGKDVELRCDPISGHTALYWYRQSLGQGLEFLIYFQGNSAPDKSGLPSDRFSAERTGGSVSTLTIQRTQQEDSAVYLCASSLNSQTVIGYGYTFGSGTRLTVV.

The chain combines TRBV7-8 with TRBJ2-7; the D is unclear. Trimming shortened V by 5 bases and J by 2 bases, and 7 bases separated the two germline ends. Germline CDR1 and CDR2: SGHVS and FQNEAQ. The CDR3 length is 12 residues. CDR3 coding DNA: TGTGCCAGCAGCACATTAGCCTACGAGCAGTACTTC. Its translation: CASSTLAYEQYF.

CDR3 DNA sequence: TGTGCCAGCAGCTTAGGAGGTTGGGGGAGTAGGGAAAAACTGTTTTTT. It translates to CASSLGGWGSREKLFF. The chain employs TRBV11-2 and TRBJ1-4, with D tentatively TRBD1 (5 bases). The V gene lost 1 base and the J gene lost 8 bases, with 17 bases spanning the gap. Germline-derived CDR1 and CDR2 are SGHAT and FQNNGV. The CDR3 spans 16 residues.

The J gene is TRBJ2-1, the V gene TRBV11-3, with TRBD2 identical over 8 bases. The CDR3 has 16 amino acids. CDR1 and CDR2 from the germline V gene are SGHNT and YENEEA. The J segment lost 4 bases and the V segment lost 3 bases, leaving 8 bases of the junction unmatched. CDR3 sequence reads: CASSFRAGGRYNEQFF. CDR3 nucleotides: TGTGCCAGCAGCTTCCGCGCGGGGGGTCGATACAATGAGCAGTTCTTC.